This entry describes one T cell receptor beta chain. These data originate in a study of shared clonotypes between healthy human individuals. As for the study in general: Every donor yielded three CD4 naive, three CD4 memory, two CD8 naive and one CD8 memory plate.

With 1 base clipped from V and 6 bases from J, the junction kept 9 bases outside the gene matches. This CDR3 has 16 residues. Germline V gene sequence: CDR1 SGHRS, CDR2 YFSETQ. Here immunoSEQ multiplex PCR was the method, and the copy in TCRdb shows in-frame clones only, minus some. The table has about 1.5 million clones, around 95% seen once. What was sequenced was naive CD4+ T cells sorted from blood. Subset in this sample: CD45RA+ positively selected. V usage is TRBV5-1 and J usage is TRBJ2-1; 8 bases agree with TRBD2. This TCR was sampled from a man aged 25-45 years in good health. DNA for the CDR3: TGCGCCAGCAGCTTGATGGCGGGAGGAGTAGGCAATGAGCAGTTCTTC. This translates into CASSLMAGGVGNEQFF.